This entry lists 9 T cell receptor beta chains sequenced from one sample in a study of T cells in Graves' hyperthyroidism and ophthalmopathy. Amplification targeted TCR beta CDR3 regions from RNA transcripts. The HTBI primer set drove a first-round RT-PCR of the TCR CDR3. In TCRdb, the multiplex PCR reads were re-called with MiXCR into one record per CDR3 protein. This repertoire shows around 240,000 distinct CDR3 sequences, 16% found once; its top ten account for 25% to 30%. The sequencing sample was made of blood. All receptors derive from a woman under 30 with Graves' ophthalmopathy.

This clonotype showed up many times. This chain uses TRBV6-5 with TRBJ1-6; D gene uncertain. The CDR3 sequence is 16 residues long. Trimming removed 2 bases from V and 7 bases from J, with 15 bases in between. CDR1 and CDR2 (germline): MNHEY, SVGAGI. As DNA, the CDR3 is TGTGCCAGCAGTTACACGAGGGTGTGGGGAAATTCACCCCTCCACTTT. It translates to CASSYTRVWGNSPLHF.

The sample holds a few counts of this clonotype. This chain connects TRBV12-3 or TRBV12-4 to TRBJ2-5; a possible D gene is TRBD1 (7 bases). The CDR3 runs 16 residues. The V gene lost 2 bases and the J gene lost 5 bases, with 18 bases spanning the gap. DNA of the CDR3: TGTGCCAGCAGTTTACAACGGCCAGCAGGGGGGGAGACCCAGTACTTC. This sequence encodes CASSLQRPAGGETQYF.

This clonotype was counted many times. This sequence joins TRBV27 and TRBJ1-2; perhaps TRBD1 as D (6 bases). V was trimmed by 5 bases and J by 0 bases, leaving 16 bases between them. This CDR3 is built from 16 residues. CDR1 MNHEY and CDR2 SMNVEV come from the germline V gene (reference sequence). CDR3 sequence: CASSPRGGPPNYGYTF. CDR3 DNA: TGTGCCAGCAGTCCCCGTGGGGGGCCTCCTAACTATGGCTACACCTTC.

At least ten counts were recorded for this clonotype. The V gene is TRBV20-1, the J gene TRBJ2-7, with D perhaps TRBD1 (5 bases). V lost 3 bases and J lost 4, with 10 bases in between. Germline-derived CDR1 and CDR2 are DFQATT and SNEGSKA (reference sequence). The CDR3 extends over 12 amino acids. In nucleotides, the CDR3 is TGCAGTGCTAGCCAGGGCATTTACGAGCAGTACTTC. It is translated as CSASQGIYEQYF.

In this sample, this clonotype turned up many times. The chain employs TRBV20-1 and TRBJ2-1; 8 bases line up with TRBD2. Trimming at V came to 0 bases and at J to 6 bases, leaving 10 bases not matched to a gene. The CDR3 extends over 16 amino acids. Germline V CDR1 and CDR2: DFQATT, SNEGSKA (reference sequence). CDR3 loop: CSARDRKRTSSNEQFF. The CDR3 DNA follows: TGCAGTGCTAGAGATAGGAAGCGGACTAGCTCCAATGAGCAGTTCTTC.

The table lists this clonotype with many counts. The CDR3 protein is CASSPGQEGADTQYF. The CDR3 DNA sequence: TGTGCCAGCAGTCCGGGACAGGAAGGCGCAGATACGCAGTATTTT. The chain combines TRBV28 with TRBJ2-3; 8 nucleotides line up with TRBD1. The CDR3 extends over 15 amino acids. The germline V gene encodes CDR1 MDHEN and CDR2 SYDVKM. J gave up 4 bases and V 5 bases, and 8 bases lay outside the gene matches.

A remark on this clonotype: Possible read error: a much larger clone is one base away. The rearrangement joins TRBV4-1 to TRBJ1-1; unclear D gene. This CDR3 spans 13 amino acids. The germline V gene has CDR1 MGHRA and CDR2 YSYEKL. With 1 base removed from V and 4 bases from J, the gap between germline ends came to 7 bases. CDR3 sequence reads: CASSQVVCTEAFF. CDR3 coding DNA: TGCGCCAGCAGCCAAGTAGTGTGCACTGAAGCTTTCTTT.

There are many counts of this clonotype. The chain uses TRBV20-1 and TRBJ2-1, with TRBD2 matching 8 bases. The junction had 19 bases not matched to a gene; V was cut back by 0 bases and J by 0 bases. The CDR3 has 21 amino acids. Germline assignment: CDR1 DFQATT and CDR2 SNEGSKA (reference sequence). As DNA, the CDR3 is TGCAGTGCTAGAGATGCCCAGGGGTCGGTAGCGGGGTTAAGCTCCTACAATGAGCAGTTCTTC. Its translation is CSARDAQGSVAGLSSYNEQFF.

This clonotype was picked up many times. The V and J genes are TRBV27 and TRBJ1-2, with D perhaps matching TRBD1 (5 bases). The V end was cut by 5 bases, the J end by 4 bases, with 20 bases between. CDR1 is MNHEY and CDR2 is SMNVEV in the germline V gene (reference sequence). The CDR3 has 16 residues. CDR3 region: CASSPLPGHVPYGYTF. CDR3 nucleotides: TGTGCCAGCAGTCCCCTGCCCGGACACGTCCCCTATGGCTACACCTTC.